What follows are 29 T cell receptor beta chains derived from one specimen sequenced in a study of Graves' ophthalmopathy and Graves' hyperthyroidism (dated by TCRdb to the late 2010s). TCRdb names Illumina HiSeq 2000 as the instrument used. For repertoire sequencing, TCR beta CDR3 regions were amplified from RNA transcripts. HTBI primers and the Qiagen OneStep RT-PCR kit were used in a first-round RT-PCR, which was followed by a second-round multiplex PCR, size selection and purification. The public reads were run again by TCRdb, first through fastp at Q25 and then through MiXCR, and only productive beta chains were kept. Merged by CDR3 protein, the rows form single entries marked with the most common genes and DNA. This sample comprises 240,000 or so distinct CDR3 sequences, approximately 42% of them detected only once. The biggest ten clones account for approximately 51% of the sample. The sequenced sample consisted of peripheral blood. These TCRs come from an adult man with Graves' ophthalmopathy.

CDR3 sequence: CASSESGTSITGELFF. CDR3 nucleotide sequence: TGTGCCAGCAGTGAATCTGGGACTAGCATAACCGGGGAGCTGTTTTTT. This chain joins TRBV25-1 and TRBJ2-2, with 9 nucleotides matching TRBD2. Germline V gene lookup returns CDR1 MGHDK and CDR2 SYGVNS. V lost 1 base to trimming and J lost 5 bases; unmatched junction nucleotides: 5. CDR3 length: 16 amino acids.

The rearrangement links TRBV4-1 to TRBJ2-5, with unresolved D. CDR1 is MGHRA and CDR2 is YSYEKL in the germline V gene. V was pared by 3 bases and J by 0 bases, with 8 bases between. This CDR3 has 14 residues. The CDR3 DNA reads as TGCGCCAGCAGCCACGCTAGGGACCAAGAGACCCAGTACTTC. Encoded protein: CASSHARDQETQYF.

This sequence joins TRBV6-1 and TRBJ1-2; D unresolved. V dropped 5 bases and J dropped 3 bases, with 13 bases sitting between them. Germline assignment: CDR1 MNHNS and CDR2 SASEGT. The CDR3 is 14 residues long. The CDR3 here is CASSTAGYDYGYTF. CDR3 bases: TGTGCCAGCAGTACCGCCGGATATGACTATGGCTACACCTTC.

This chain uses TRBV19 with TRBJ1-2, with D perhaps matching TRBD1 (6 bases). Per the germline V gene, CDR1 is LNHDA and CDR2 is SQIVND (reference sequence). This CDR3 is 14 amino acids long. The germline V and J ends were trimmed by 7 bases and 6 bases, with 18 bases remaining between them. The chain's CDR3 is CASKATGTDDGYTF. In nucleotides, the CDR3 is TGTGCCAGTAAGGCCACAGGGACGGATGATGGCTACACCTTC.

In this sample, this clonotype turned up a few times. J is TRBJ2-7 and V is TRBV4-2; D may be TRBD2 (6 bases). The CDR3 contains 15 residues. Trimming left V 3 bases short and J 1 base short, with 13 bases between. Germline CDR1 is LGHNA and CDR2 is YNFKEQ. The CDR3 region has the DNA TGTGCCAGCAGCCAGATTGCCGGGACTTCCTACGAGCAGTACTTC. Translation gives CASSQIAGTSYEQYF.

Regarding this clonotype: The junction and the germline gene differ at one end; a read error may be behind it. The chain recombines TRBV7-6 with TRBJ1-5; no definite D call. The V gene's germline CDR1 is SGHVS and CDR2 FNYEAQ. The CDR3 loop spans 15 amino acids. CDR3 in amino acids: CASGLAGGVNQPQHF. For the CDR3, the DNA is TGTGCCAGCGGCTTAGCAGGCGGAGTGAATCAGCCCCAGCATTTT.

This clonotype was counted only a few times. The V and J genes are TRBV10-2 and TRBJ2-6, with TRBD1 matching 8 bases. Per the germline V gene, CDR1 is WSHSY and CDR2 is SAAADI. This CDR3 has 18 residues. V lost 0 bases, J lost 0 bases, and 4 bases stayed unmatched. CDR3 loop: CASSESGTGVSGANVLTF. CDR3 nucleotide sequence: TGCGCCAGCAGTGAGTCTGGGACAGGCGTCTCTGGGGCCAACGTCCTGACTTTC.

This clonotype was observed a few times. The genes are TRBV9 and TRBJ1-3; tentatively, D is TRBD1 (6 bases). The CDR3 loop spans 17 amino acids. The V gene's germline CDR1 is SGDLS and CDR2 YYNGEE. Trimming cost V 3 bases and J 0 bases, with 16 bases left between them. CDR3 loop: CASSDQPQGTSGNTIYF. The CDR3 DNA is TGTGCCAGCAGCGACCAACCCCAGGGGACCTCTGGAAACACCATATATTTT.

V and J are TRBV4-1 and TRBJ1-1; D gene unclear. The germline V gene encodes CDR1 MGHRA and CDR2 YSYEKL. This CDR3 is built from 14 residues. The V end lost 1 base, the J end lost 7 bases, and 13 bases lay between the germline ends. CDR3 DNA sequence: TGCGCCAGCAGCCAAGGAATCCGCTCTGATGAAGCTTTCTTT. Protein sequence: CASSQGIRSDEAFF.

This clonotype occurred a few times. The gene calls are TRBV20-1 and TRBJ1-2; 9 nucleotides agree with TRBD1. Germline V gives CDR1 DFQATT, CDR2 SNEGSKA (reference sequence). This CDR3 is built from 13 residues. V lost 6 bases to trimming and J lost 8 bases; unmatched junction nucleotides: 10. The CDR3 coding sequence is TGCAGTGCATCGGGGACAGGGAACCACGGCTACACCTTC. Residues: CSASGTGNHGYTF.

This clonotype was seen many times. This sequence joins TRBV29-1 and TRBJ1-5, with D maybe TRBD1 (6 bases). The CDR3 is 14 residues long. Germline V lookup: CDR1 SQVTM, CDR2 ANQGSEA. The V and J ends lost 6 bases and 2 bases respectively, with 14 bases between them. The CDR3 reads CSVGGGRGNQPQHF. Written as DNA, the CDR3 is TGCAGCGTGGGGGGCGGCAGGGGCAATCAGCCCCAGCATTTT.

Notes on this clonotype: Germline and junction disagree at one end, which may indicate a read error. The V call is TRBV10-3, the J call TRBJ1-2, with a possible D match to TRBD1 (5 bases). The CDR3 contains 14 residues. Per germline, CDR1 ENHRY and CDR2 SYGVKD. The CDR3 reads CASSSPGRNYGYTF. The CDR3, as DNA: TGTGCCAGCAGTTCCCCGGGACGGAACTATGGCTACACCTTC.

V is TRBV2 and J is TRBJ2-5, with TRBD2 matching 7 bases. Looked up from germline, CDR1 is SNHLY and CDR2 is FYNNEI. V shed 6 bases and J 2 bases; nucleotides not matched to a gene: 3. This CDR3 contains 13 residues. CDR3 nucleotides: TGTGCCAGCAGACTAGCGAAACAAGAGACCCAGTACTTC. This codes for CASRLAKQETQYF.

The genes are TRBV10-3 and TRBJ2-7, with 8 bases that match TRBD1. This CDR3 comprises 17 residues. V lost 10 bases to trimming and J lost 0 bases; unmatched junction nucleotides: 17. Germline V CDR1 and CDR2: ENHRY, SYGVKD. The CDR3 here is CASSLGRRGRYSYEQYF. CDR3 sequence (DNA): TGTGCCAGCAGCTTAGGCCGCAGGGGGCGATACTCCTACGAGCAGTACTTC.

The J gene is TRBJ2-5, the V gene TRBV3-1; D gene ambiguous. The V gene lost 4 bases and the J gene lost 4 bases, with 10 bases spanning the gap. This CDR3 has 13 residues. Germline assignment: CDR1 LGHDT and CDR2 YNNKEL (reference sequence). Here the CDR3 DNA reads TGTGCCAGCAGCCGTCGCGGTGGAGAGACCCAGTACTTC. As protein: CASSRRGGETQYF.

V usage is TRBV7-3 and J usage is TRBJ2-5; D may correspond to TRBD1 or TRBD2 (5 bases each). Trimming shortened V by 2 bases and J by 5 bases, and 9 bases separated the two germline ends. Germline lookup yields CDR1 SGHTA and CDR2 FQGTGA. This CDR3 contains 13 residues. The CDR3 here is CASSLDWGETQYF. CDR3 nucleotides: TGTGCCAGCAGCTTAGACTGGGGGGAGACCCAGTACTTC.

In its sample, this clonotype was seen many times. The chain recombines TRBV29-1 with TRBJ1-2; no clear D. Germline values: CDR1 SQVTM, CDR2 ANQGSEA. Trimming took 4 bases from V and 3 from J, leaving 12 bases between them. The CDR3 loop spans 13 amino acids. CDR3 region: CSVGRWEDYGYTF. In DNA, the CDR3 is TGCAGCGTTGGGAGGTGGGAGGACTATGGCTACACCTTC. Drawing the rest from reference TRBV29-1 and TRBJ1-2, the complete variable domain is SAVISQKPSRDICQRGTSLTIQCQVDSQVTMMFWYRQQPGQSLTLIATANQGSEATYESGFVIDKFPISRPNLTFSTLTVSNMSPEDSSIYLCSVGRWEDYGYTFGSGTRLTVV.

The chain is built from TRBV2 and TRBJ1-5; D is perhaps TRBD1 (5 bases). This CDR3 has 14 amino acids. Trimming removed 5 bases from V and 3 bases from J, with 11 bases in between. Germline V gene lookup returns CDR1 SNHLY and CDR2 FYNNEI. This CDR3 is CASSSPDTNQPQHF. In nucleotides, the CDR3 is TGTGCCAGCAGTTCACCGGACACCAATCAGCCCCAGCATTTT.

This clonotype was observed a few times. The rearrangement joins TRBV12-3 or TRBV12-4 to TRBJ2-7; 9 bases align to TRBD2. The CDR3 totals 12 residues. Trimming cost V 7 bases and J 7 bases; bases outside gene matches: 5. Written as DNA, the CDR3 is TGTGCCAGCACTAGCGGGATTTGGGAGCAGTACTTC. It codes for CASTSGIWEQYF.

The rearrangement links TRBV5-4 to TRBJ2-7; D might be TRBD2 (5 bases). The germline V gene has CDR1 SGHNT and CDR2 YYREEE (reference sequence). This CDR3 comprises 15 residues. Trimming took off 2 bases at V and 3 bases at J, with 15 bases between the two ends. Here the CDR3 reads CASSLSRAGRYEQYF. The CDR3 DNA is TGTGCCAGCAGCTTATCTAGGGCGGGCCGCTACGAGCAGTACTTC.

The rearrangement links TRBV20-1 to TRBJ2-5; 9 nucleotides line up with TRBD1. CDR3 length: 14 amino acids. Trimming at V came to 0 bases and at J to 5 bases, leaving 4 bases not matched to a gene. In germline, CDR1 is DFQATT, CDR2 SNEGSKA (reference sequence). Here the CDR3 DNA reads TGCAGTGCTAGAGAAACAGGGGGCAGGGAGACCCAGTACTTC. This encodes CSARETGGRETQYF.

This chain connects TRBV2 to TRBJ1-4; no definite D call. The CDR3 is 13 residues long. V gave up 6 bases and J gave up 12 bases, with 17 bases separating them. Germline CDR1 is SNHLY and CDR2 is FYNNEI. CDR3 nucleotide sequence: TGTGCCAGCAGGCCTTGGCCAGGAGGTGAACTGTTTTTT. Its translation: CASRPWPGGELFF.

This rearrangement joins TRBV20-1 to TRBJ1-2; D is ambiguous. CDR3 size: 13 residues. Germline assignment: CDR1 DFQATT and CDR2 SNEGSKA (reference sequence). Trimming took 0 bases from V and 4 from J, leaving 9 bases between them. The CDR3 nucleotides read TGCAGTGCTAGAGACGGAATTTTCTATGGCTACACCTTC. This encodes CSARDGIFYGYTF.

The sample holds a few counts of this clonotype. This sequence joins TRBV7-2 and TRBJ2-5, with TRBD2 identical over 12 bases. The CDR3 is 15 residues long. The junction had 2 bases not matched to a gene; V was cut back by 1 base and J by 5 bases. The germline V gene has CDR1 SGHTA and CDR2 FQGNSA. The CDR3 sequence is CASSLVLAGGETQYF. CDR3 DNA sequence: TGTGCCAGCAGCTTAGTTCTAGCGGGAGGGGAGACCCAGTACTTC.

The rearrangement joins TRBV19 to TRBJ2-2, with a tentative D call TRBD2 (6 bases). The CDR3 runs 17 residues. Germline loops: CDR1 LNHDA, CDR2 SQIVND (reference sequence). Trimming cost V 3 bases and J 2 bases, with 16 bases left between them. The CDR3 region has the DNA TGTGCCAGTAGTATTCGACCAGGGACTTCAAACACCGGGGAGCTGTTTTTT. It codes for CASSIRPGTSNTGELFF.

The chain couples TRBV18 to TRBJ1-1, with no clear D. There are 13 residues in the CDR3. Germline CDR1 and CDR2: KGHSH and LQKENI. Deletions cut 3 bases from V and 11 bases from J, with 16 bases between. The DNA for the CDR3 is TGTGCCAGCTCACCCTCGGCACTAGGTTGGGCTTTCTTT. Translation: CASSPSALGWAFF.

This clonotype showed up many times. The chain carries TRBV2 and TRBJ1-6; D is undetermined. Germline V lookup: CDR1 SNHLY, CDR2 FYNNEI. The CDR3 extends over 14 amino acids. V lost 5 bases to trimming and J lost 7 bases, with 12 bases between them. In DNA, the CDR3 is TGTGCCAGCAGTCTTACGGAAAGGAATTCACCCCTCCACTTT. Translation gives CASSLTERNSPLHF. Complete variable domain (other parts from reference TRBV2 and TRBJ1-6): EPEVTQTPSHQVTQMGQEVILRCVPISNHLYFYWYRQILGQKVEFLVSFYNNEISEKSEIFDDQFSVERPDGSNFTLKIRSTKLEDSAMYFCASSLTERNSPLHFGNGTRLTVT.

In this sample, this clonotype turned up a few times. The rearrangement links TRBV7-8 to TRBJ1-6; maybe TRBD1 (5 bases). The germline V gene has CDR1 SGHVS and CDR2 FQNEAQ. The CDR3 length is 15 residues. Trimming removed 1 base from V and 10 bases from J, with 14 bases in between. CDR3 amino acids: CASSLEVGVGSPLHF. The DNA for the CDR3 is TGTGCCAGCAGCTTAGAGGTAGGGGTAGGGTCACCCCTCCACTTT.

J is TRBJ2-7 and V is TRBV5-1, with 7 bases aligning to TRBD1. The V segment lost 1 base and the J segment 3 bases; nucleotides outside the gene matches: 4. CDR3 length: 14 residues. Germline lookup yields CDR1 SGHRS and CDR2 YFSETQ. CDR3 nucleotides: TGCGCCAGCAGCTTGACAGGGGTGGACTACGAGCAGTACTTC. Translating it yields CASSLTGVDYEQYF.